The 23 T cell receptor beta chains reported below all come from one sample, sequenced in a study of blood T cells in healthy people across ages. Combining a sample-barcoded 5' primer with a J-beta primer mix, a second PCR ran for about 7 to 11 cycles. MiXCR was run by TCRdb on the 5' RACE reads, yielding one entry per CDR3 protein. Of 850,000 to 1,000,000 distinct CDR3 sequences listed, 51% were seen once; the top ten hold about 20%. The specimen sequenced was blood. The receptors were sampled from an older woman in good health.

This clonotype has just a few counts. The genes are TRBV11-2 and TRBJ1-5; tentatively, D is TRBD1 (5 bases). CDR3 length: 16 amino acids. Germline V lookup: CDR1 SGHAT, CDR2 FQNNGV. Trimming removed 0 bases at V and 6 bases at J, with 15 bases between. This chain's CDR3 is CASSLDSSGIGQPQHF. The CDR3, as DNA: TGTGCCAGCAGCTTAGATAGTTCAGGGATCGGTCAGCCCCAGCATTTT. The full variable domain, with the rest looked up from reference TRBV11-2 and TRBJ1-5, is EAGVAQSPRYKIIEKRQSVAFWCNPISGHATLYWYQQILGQGPKLLIQFQNNGVVDDSQLPKDRFSAERLKGVDSTLKIQPAKLEDSAVYLCASSLDSSGIGQPQHFGDGTRLSIL.

The chain employs TRBV6-5 and TRBJ2-5; D gene unclear. The CDR3 is 18 amino acids. V lost 4 bases and J 1 base, leaving 22 bases between the germline ends. CDR1 is MNHEY, CDR2 SVGAGI, per germline. DNA for the CDR3: TGTGCCAGCAGTTCCACTCGACTTGAACACCTCGTCCAAGAGACCCAGTACTTC. Translated, it gives CASSSTRLEHLVQETQYF.

The V and J genes are TRBV4-1 and TRBJ2-1; D unclear. Germline V CDR1 and CDR2: MGHRA, YSYEKL. Trimming took off 4 bases at V and 2 bases at J, with 9 bases between the two ends. CDR3 length: 14 amino acids. The CDR3 is CASSLGKPYNEQFF. DNA of the CDR3: TGCGCCAGCAGCCTGGGGAAGCCCTACAATGAGCAGTTCTTC.

There are a few counts of this clonotype. This chain joins TRBV29-1 and TRBJ2-5; TRBD1 aligns across 7 bases. The CDR3 contains 14 residues. Trimming at V came to 4 bases and at J to 5 bases, leaving 10 bases not matched to a gene. The germline CDR1 and CDR2 sequences are SQVTM and ANQGSEA. The CDR3 nucleotides read TGCAGCGTTGTTCGAGGGGGCCAGAAGGAGACCCAGTACTTC. This sequence encodes CSVVRGGQKETQYF.

This clonotype occurred a few times. The chain uses TRBV5-1 and TRBJ1-2; tentatively, D is TRBD1 (6 bases). The CDR3 covers 14 residues. V was cut by 4 bases and J by 5 bases, with 15 bases left in between. Germline loops: CDR1 SGHRS, CDR2 YFSETQ. This chain's CDR3 is CASSPGQFVYGYTF. The CDR3 region has the DNA TGCGCCAGCAGCCCCGGACAGTTCGTTTATGGCTACACCTTC.

The table lists this clonotype with a count of one. The chain has TRBV20-1 and TRBJ2-5; tentatively, D is TRBD1 (5 bases). Germline V CDR1 and CDR2: DFQATT, SNEGSKA (reference sequence). The CDR3 runs 12 residues. V gave up 3 bases and J gave up 11 bases, with 16 bases separating them. CDR3 DNA: TGCAGTGCTAGCCGACAGAGCAATGAGCAGTACTTC. Residues: CSASRQSNEQYF.

This sequence joins TRBV7-9 and TRBJ2-7, with D maybe TRBD1 (7 bases). CDR1 is SEHNR, CDR2 FQNEAQ, per germline (reference sequence). This CDR3 spans 14 amino acids. Trimming cost V 4 bases and J 4 bases, with 14 bases left between them. CDR3 amino acids: CASSSRGTEYEQYF. DNA of the CDR3: TGTGCCAGCAGCTCACGGGGGACAGAGTACGAGCAGTACTTC.

This clonotype was recorded a few times. The junction departs from germline at one end; a sequencing error may be responsible. The chain recombines TRBV13 with TRBJ2-7; weak D call: TRBD2 (5 bases). Per the germline V gene, CDR1 is PRHDT and CDR2 is FYEKMQ (reference sequence). The CDR3 loop spans 14 amino acids. For the CDR3, the DNA is TGTGCCAGCAGCTTAGTGTCTAGCTCCTTCGAGCAGTACTTC. The encoded protein is CASSLVSSSFEQYF.

V is TRBV2 and J is TRBJ1-2, with D possibly matching TRBD1 (5 bases). Germline V CDR1 and CDR2: SNHLY, FYNNEI. The V end lost 2 bases, the J end lost 2 bases, and 15 bases lay between the germline ends. This CDR3 has 16 amino acids. Here the CDR3 DNA reads TGTGCCAGCAGTGAAACCCCGAGACAGCTGAACTATGGCTACACCTTC. Translating it yields CASSETPRQLNYGYTF. The full variable domain, with the rest looked up from reference TRBV2 and TRBJ1-2, is EPEVTQTPSHQVTQMGQEVILRCVPISNHLYFYWYRQILGQKVEFLVSFYNNEISEKSEIFDDQFSVERPDGSNFTLKIRSTKLEDSAMYFCASSETPRQLNYGYTFGSGTRLTVV.

This clonotype was counted many times. This chain joins TRBV3-1 and TRBJ2-7; TRBD1 might be the D (6 bases). This CDR3 is 13 amino acids long. The ends were cut back, 3 bases at V and 3 bases at J, with 9 bases in the middle. Germline V CDR1 and CDR2: LGHDT, YNNKEL (reference sequence). The CDR3 spells CASSHRGYYEQYF. The CDR3 DNA follows: TGTGCCAGCAGCCACAGGGGTTACTACGAGCAGTACTTC.

The chain carries TRBV7-2 and TRBJ1-2, with D possibly TRBD1 on 6 matching bases. This CDR3 spans 14 amino acids. Deletions cut 6 bases from V and 6 bases from J, with 17 bases between. Germline assignment: CDR1 SGHTA and CDR2 FQGNSA. Here the CDR3 reads CASRPRPGADGYTF. CDR3 bases: TGTGCCAGCAGACCAAGGCCAGGGGCGGATGGCTACACCTTC.

The J gene is TRBJ2-4, the V gene TRBV2; no definite D call. Judging by the DNA end, TRBJ2-1 fits better; the J call may be wrong. This CDR3 has 13 residues. Per the germline V gene, CDR1 is SNHLY and CDR2 is FYNNEI. The CDR3 loop reads CASSEWVNYEQFF. The CDR3 coding sequence is TGTGCCAGCAGTGAATGGGTAAACTACGAGCAGTTCTTC.

This rearrangement joins TRBV20-1 to TRBJ2-5; D is perhaps TRBD2 (6 bases). In germline, CDR1 is DFQATT, CDR2 SNEGSKA (reference sequence). The CDR3 is 11 amino acids. The germline V and J ends were trimmed by 6 bases and 11 bases, with 16 bases remaining between them. CDR3 loop: CSARSGYVQYF. The CDR3 coding sequence is TGCAGTGCCCGTAGCGGTTACGTGCAGTACTTC.

This clonotype was seen only a few times. V usage is TRBV20-1 and J usage is TRBJ1-1, with D possibly being TRBD1 (5 bases). Germline CDR1 and CDR2: DFQATT and SNEGSKA (reference sequence). The V end lost 4 bases, the J end lost 3 bases, and 12 bases lay between the germline ends. The CDR3 loop spans 13 amino acids. CDR3 nucleotide sequence: TGCAGTGCTACAGGGTTTCCATACACTGAAGCTTTCTTT. Translated, it gives CSATGFPYTEAFF.

The genes are TRBV29-1 and TRBJ1-2, with no clear D. The CDR3 has 16 amino acids. V gave up 3 bases and J gave up 2 bases, with 19 bases separating them. CDR1 SQVTM and CDR2 ANQGSEA come from the germline V gene. CDR3 DNA sequence: TGCAGCGTTGAGAGGAATTTGATGTGGCCGAACTATGGCTACACCTTC. Residues: CSVERNLMWPNYGYTF.

Only one count was recorded for this clonotype. This rearrangement joins TRBV6-1 to TRBJ1-5; D remains unclear. This CDR3 has 13 amino acids. With 6 bases removed from V and 7 bases from J, the gap between germline ends came to 13 bases. In germline, CDR1 is MNHNS, CDR2 SASEGT. The CDR3 protein is CASREQGRQPQHF. The CDR3 nucleotides read TGTGCCAGCAGGGAGCAAGGCCGGCAGCCCCAGCATTTT.

The sample holds a few counts of this clonotype. This chain connects TRBV7-9 to TRBJ2-4; no reliable D call. The tail of the sequence fits TRBJ2-7 better, so the J call may be wrong. In germline, CDR1 is SEHNR, CDR2 FQNEAQ (reference sequence). The CDR3 is 17 residues long. CDR3 region: CASSLATGRIAPSEQYF. Written as DNA, the CDR3 is TGTGCCAGCAGCTTAGCGACCGGTAGGATAGCCCCCAGCGAGCAGTACTTC.

The gene calls are TRBV24-1 and TRBJ2-3; D gene uncertain. The CDR3 sequence is 13 residues long. V was shortened by 10 bases and J by 6 bases, with 16 bases between the two germline ends. Germline V CDR1 and CDR2: KGHDR, SFDVKD. The CDR3 DNA sequence: TGTGCCACTCTTGACCGAGACCTGGATACGCAGTATTTT. Its translation is CATLDRDLDTQYF.

The J gene is TRBJ2-7, the V gene TRBV6-2 or TRBV6-3; 10 positions match TRBD2. Trimming cost V 4 bases and J 6 bases; bases outside gene matches: 6. Per the germline V gene, CDR1 is MNHEY and CDR2 is SVGEGT. This CDR3 spans 14 amino acids. CDR3 loop: CASSLASGSGEQYF. As DNA, the CDR3 is TGTGCCAGCAGTTTGGCTAGCGGGAGCGGCGAGCAGTACTTC.

CDR3 DNA sequence: TGTGCCAGCAGTGCCCCGCCGACTTCCACCCTCCACTTT. Encoded protein: CASSAPPTSTLHF. This chain links TRBV28 with TRBJ1-6; D unresolved. The length of the CDR3 is 13 residues. The germline V and J ends were trimmed by 5 bases and 14 bases, with 16 bases remaining between them. The germline V gene encodes CDR1 MDHEN and CDR2 SYDVKM.

A few counts support this clonotype. The chain carries TRBV10-3 and TRBJ1-2, with D possibly being TRBD1 (6 bases). From germline, CDR1 is ENHRY and CDR2 SYGVKD. The CDR3 loop spans 15 amino acids. V was cut by 4 bases and J by 2 bases, with 14 bases left in between. The CDR3 loop reads CAISVPDQGNYGYTF. In DNA form, the CDR3 reads TGTGCCATCAGTGTCCCGGATCAGGGGAACTATGGCTACACCTTC.

This sequence joins TRBV12-3 or TRBV12-4 and TRBJ2-1; weak D call: TRBD1 (7 bases). V lost 6 bases and J lost 10, with 16 bases in between. The CDR3 extends over 13 amino acids. Here the CDR3 DNA reads TGTGCCAGCAGGAGGGGCGGGACAGAAGAGCAGTTCTTC. The encoded protein is CASRRGGTEEQFF.

This chain connects TRBV15 to TRBJ2-6, with D perhaps TRBD1 (6 bases). The V gene lost 3 bases and the J gene lost 0 bases, with 12 bases spanning the gap. This CDR3 region has 17 residues. Germline V gene data show CDR1 as LNHNV and CDR2 as YYDKDF (reference sequence). The CDR3: CATSRHRESSGANVLTF. CDR3 sequence (DNA): TGTGCCACCAGCAGGCACAGGGAGTCCTCTGGGGCCAACGTCCTGACTTTC.